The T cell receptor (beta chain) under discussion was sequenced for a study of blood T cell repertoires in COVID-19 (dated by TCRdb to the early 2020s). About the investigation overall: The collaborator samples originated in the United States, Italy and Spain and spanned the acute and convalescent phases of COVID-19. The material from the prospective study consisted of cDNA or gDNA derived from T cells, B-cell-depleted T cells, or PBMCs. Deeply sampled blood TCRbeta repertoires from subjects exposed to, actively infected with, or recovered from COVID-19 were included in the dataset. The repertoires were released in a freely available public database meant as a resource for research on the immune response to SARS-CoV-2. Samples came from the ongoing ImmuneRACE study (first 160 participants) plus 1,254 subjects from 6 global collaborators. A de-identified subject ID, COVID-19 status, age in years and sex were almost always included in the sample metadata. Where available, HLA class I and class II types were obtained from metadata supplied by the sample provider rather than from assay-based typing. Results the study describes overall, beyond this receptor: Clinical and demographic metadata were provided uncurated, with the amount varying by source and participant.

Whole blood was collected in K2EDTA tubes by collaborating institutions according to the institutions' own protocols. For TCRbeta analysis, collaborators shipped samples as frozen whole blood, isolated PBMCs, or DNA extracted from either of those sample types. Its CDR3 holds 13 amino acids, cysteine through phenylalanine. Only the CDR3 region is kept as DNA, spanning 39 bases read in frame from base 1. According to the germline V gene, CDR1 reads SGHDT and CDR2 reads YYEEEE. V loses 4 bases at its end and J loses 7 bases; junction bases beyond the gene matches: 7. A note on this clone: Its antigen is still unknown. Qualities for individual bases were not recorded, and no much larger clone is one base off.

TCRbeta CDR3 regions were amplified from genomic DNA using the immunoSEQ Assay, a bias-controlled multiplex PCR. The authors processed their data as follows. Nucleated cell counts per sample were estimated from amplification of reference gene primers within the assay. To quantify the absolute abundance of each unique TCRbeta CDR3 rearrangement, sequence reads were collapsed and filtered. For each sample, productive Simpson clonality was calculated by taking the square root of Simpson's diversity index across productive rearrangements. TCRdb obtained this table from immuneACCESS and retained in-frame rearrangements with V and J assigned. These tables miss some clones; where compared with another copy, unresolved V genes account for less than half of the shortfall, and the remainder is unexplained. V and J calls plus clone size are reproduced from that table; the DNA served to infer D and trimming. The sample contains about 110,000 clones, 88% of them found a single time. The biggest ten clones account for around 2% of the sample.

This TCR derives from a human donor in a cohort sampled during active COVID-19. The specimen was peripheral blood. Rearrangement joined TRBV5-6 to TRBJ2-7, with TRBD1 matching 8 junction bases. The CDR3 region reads CASSRPGQAEQYF. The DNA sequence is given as TGTGCCAGCAGCCGTCCGGGACAGGCAGAGCAGTACTTC.